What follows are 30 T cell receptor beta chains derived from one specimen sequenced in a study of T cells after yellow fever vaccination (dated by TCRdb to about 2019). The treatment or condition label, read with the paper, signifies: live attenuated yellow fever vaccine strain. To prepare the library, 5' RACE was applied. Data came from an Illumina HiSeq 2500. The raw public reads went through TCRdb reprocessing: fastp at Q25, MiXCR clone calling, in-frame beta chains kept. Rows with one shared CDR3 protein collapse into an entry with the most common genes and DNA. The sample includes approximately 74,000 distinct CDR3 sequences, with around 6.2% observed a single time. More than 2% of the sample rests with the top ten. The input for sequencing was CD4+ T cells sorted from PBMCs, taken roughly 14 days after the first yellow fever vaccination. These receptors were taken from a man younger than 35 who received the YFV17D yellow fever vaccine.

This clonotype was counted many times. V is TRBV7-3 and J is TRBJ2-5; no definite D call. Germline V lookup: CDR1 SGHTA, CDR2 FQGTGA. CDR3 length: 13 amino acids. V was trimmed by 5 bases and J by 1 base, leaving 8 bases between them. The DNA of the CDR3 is TGTGCCAGCAGCACCACAGTCCAAGAGACCCAGTACTTC. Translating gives CASSTTVQETQYF. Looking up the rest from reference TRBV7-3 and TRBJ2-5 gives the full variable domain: GAGVSQTPSNKVTEKGKYVELRCDPISGHTALYWYRQSLGQGPEFLIYFQGTGAADDSGLPNDRFFAVRPEGSVSTLKIQRTERGDSAVYLCASSTTVQETQYFGPGTRLLVL.

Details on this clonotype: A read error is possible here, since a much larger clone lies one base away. The CDR3: CDSSFTGQPQHF. The CDR3 coding sequence is TGTGACAGCAGCTTTACAGGGCAGCCCCAGCATTTT. The chain is built from TRBV7-8 and TRBJ1-5; D perhaps matches TRBD1 (6 bases). CDR1 and CDR2 from the germline V gene are SGHVS and FQNEAQ. This CDR3 has 12 amino acids.

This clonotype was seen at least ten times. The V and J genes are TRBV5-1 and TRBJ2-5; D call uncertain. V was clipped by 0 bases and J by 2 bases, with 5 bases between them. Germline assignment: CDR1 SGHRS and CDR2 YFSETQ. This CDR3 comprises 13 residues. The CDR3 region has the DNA TGCGCCAGCAGCTTGGTCCTTCAAGAGACCCAGTACTTC. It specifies CASSLVLQETQYF.

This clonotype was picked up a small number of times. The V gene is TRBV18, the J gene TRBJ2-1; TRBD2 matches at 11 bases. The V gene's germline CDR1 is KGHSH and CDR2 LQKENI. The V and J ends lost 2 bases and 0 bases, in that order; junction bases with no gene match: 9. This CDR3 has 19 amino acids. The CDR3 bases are TGTGCCAGCTCACCAATTCATAGCGGGGGGGGATCCTCCTACAATGAGCAGTTCTTC. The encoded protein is CASSPIHSGGGSSYNEQFF.

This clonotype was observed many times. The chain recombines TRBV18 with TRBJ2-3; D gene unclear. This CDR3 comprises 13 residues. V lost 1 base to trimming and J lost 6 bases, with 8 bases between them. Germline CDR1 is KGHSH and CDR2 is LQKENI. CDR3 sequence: CASSPREMDTQYF. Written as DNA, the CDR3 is TGTGCCAGCTCACCACGTGAGATGGATACGCAGTATTTT.

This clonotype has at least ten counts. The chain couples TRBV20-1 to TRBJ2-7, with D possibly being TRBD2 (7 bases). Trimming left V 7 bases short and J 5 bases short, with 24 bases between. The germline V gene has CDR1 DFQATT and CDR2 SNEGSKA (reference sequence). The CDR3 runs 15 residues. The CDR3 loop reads CSGEGRGGAANEQYF. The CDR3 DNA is TGCAGTGGCGAAGGAAGAGGGGGGGCGGCGAACGAGCAGTACTTC.

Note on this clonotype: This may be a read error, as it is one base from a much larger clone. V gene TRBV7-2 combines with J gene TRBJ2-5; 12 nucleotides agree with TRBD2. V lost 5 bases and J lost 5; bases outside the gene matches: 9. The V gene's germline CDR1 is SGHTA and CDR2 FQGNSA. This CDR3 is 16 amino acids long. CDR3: CASSLGLAGRSETQYF. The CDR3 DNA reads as TGTGCCAGCAGCCTCGGACTAGCGGGACGTAGTGAGACCCAGTACTTC.

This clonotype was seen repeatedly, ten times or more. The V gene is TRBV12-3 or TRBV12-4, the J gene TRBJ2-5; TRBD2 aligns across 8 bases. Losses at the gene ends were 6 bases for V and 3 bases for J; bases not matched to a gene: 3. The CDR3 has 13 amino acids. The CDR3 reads CASRISGEETQYF. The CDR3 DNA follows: TGTGCCAGCAGGATTAGCGGGGAAGAGACCCAGTACTTC.

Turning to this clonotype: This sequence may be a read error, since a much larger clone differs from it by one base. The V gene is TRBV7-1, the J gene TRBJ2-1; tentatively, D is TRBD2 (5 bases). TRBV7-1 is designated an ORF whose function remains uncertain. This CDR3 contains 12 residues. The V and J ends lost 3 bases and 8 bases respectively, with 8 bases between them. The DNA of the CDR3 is TGTGCCAGCAGCTCCACAGCGGATGAGCAGTTCTTC. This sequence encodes CASSSTADEQFF.

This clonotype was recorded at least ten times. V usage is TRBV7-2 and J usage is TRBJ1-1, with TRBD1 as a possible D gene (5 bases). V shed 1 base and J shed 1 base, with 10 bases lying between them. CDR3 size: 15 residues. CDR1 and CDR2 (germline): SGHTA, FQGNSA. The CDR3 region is CASSLVDRTNTEAFF. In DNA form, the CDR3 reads TGTGCCAGCAGCTTAGTCGACAGAACGAACACTGAAGCTTTCTTT.

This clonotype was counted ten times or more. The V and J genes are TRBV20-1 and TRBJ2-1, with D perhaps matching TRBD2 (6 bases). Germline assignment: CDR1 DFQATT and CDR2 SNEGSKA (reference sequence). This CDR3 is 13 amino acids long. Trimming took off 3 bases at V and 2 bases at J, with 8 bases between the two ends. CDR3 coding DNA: TGCAGTGCTAGCGGGGGTACCTACAATGAGCAGTTCTTC. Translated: CSASGGTYNEQFF.

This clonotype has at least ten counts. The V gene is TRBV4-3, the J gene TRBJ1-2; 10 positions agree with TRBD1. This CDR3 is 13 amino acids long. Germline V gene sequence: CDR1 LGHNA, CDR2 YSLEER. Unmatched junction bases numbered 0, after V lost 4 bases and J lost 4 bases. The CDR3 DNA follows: TGCGCCAGCAGCCGGACAGGGGGCTATGGCTACACCTTC. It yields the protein CASSRTGGYGYTF.

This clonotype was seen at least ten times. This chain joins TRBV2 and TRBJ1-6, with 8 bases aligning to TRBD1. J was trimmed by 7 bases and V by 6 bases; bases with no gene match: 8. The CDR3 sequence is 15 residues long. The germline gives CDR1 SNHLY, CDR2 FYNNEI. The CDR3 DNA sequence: TGTGCCAGCAGCTTGCAGGGGGCGAGGAATTCACCCCTCCACTTT. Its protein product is CASSLQGARNSPLHF. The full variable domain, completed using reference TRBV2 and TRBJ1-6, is EPEVTQTPSHQVTQMGQEVILRCVPISNHLYFYWYRQILGQKVEFLVSFYNNEISEKSEIFDDQFSVERPDGSNFTLKIRSTKLEDSAMYFCASSLQGARNSPLHFGNGTRLTVT.

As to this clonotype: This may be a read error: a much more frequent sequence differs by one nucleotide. In nucleotides, the CDR3 is TGCAGTGCTATTAGCGGGGAGGAGACCCAGTACTTC. As protein: CSAISGEETQYF. The chain joins TRBV20-1 to TRBJ2-5, with 8 bases matching TRBD2. This CDR3 comprises 12 residues. With V trimmed by 4 bases and J by 5 bases, 3 bases remained unmatched. Germline lookup yields CDR1 DFQATT and CDR2 SNEGSKA (reference sequence).

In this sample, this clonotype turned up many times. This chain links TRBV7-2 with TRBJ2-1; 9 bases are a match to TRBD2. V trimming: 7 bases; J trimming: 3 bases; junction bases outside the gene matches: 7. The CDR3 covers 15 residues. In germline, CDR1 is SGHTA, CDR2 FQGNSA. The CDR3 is CASTEGGGDYNEQFF. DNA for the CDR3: TGTGCCAGCACGGAGGGCGGGGGGGACTACAATGAGCAGTTCTTC.

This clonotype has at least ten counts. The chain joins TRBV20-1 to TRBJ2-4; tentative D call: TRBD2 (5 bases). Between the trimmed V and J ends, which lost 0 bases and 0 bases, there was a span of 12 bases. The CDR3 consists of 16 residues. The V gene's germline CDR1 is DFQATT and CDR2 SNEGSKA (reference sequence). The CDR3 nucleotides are TGCAGTGCTAGAGATCTCTCGGGGTTAGCCAAAAACATTCAGTACTTC. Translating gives CSARDLSGLAKNIQYF.

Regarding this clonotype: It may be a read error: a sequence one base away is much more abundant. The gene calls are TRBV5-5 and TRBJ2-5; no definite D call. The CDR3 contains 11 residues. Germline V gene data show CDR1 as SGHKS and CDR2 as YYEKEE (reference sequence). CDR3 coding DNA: TGTCCCAGCAGCTTGCACGAGACCCAGTACTTC. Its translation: CPSSLHETQYF.

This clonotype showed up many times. The DNA of the CDR3 is TGTGCCAGCAGTGACCAGGGGTGGACGCAGTATTTT. This translates into CASSDQGWTQYF. This rearrangement joins TRBV12-3 or TRBV12-4 to TRBJ2-3; D possibly corresponds to TRBD1 (6 bases). V was pared by 5 bases and J by 9 bases, with 12 bases between. The CDR3 is 12 amino acids.

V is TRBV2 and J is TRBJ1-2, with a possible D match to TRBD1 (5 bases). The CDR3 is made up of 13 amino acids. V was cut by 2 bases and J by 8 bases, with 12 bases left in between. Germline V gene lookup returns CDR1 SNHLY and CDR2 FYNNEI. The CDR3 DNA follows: TGTGCCAGCAGTGAAATGGGGGTATCGGGCTACACCTTC. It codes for CASSEMGVSGYTF.

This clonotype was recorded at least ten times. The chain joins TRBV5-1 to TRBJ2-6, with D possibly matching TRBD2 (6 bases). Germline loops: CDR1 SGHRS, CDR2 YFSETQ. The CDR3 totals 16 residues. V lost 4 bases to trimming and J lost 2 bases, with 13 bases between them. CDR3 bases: TGCGCCAGCAGCACCACCTCGGGGGCTGGGGCCAACGTCCTGACTTTC. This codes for CASSTTSGAGANVLTF.

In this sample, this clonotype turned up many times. In nucleotides, the CDR3 is TGTGCCAGCAGCTTCGGCGGGGGGCGGAGCACAGATACGCAGTATTTT. Protein: CASSFGGGRSTDTQYF. V usage is TRBV7-2 and J usage is TRBJ2-3; 8 bases are shared with TRBD2. The CDR3 is made up of 16 amino acids. Germline V gene sequence: CDR1 SGHTA, CDR2 FQGNSA. V was pared by 3 bases and J by 0 bases, with 5 bases of the junction left unmatched.

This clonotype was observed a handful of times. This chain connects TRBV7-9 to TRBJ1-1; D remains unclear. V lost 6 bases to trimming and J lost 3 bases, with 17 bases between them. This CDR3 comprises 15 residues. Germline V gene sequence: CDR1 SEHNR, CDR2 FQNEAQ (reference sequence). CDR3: CASRRTNGPDTEAFF. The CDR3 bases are TGTGCCAGCAGACGAACCAACGGGCCCGACACTGAAGCTTTCTTT.

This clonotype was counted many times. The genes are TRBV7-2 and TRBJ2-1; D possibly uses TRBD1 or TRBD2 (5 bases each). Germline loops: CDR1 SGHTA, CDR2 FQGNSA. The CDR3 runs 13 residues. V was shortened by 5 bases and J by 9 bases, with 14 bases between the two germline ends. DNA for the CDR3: TGTGCCAGCAGCATGGCCCCAGGGACTGAGCAGTTCTTC. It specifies CASSMAPGTEQFF.

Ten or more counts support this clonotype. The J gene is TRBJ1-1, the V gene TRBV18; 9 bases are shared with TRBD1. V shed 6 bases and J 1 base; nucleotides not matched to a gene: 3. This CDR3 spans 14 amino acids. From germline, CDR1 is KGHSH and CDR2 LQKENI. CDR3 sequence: CASSGQGQNTEAFF. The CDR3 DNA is TGTGCCAGCTCGGGACAGGGCCAGAACACTGAAGCTTTCTTT.

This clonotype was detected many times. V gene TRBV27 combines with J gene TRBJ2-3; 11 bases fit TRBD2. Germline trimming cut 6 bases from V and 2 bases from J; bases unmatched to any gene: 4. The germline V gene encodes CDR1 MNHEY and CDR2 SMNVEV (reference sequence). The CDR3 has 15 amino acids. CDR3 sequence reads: CASSPGLADTDTQYF. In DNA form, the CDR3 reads TGTGCCAGCAGCCCGGGACTAGCGGACACAGATACGCAGTATTTT.

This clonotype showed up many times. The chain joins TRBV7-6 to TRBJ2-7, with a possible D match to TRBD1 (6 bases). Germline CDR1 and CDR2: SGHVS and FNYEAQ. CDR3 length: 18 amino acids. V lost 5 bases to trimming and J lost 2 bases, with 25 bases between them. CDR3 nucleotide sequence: TGTGCCAGCAGCCCAATTTCCCCGATGACAGGTATTACCTACGAGCAGTACTTC. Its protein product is CASSPISPMTGITYEQYF.

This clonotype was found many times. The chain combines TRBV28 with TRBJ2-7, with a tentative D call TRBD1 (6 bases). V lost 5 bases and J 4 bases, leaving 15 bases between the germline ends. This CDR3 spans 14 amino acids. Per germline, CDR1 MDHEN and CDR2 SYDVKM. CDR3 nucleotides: TGTGCCAGCAGTCCGGCGACAGGTTCATACGAGCAGTACGTC. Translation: CASSPATGSYEQYV.

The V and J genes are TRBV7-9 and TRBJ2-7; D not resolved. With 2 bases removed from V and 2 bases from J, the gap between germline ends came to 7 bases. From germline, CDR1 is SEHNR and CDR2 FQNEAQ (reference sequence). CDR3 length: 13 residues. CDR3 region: CASSLSTPYEQYF. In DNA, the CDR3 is TGTGCCAGCAGCTTATCCACGCCCTACGAGCAGTACTTC.

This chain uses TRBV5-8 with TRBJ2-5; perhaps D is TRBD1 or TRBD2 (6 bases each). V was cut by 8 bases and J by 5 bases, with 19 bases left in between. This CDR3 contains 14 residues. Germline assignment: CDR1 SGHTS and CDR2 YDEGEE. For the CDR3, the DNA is TGTGCCAGGGGCCGGGGGCTCCTCTGGGAGACCCAGTACTTC. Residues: CARGRGLLWETQYF. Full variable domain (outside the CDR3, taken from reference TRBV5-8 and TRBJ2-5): EAGVTQSPTHLIKTRGQQATLRCSPISGHTSVYWYQQALGLGLQFLLWYDEGEERNRGNFPPRFSGRQFPNYSSELNVNALELEDSALYLCARGRGLLWETQYFGPGTRLLVL.

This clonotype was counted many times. The CDR3 here is CASSLESDGRGLVNEQFF. DNA for the CDR3: TGTGCCAGCAGCTTAGAGTCCGACGGAAGGGGGTTAGTGAATGAGCAGTTCTTC. The chain is built from TRBV11-2 and TRBJ2-1; a possible D gene is TRBD1 (6 bases). Trimming pared 0 bases from V and 7 bases from J, leaving 22 bases between. The CDR3 sequence is 18 residues long. CDR1 SGHAT and CDR2 FQNNGV come from the germline V gene.